One and the same sample provided the 25 T cell receptor beta chains below, sequenced in a study of EBV T-cell therapy then PD-1 blockade in nasopharyngeal carcinoma. Which antigens these TCRs recognize remains unknown. The table came from immunoSEQ multiplex PCR; TCRdb's copy has only in-frame clones and leaves some out. The repertoire includes under 20,000 clones, almost 85% of them detected once, and about a third sits in the top ten. Treatment: AdE1-LMPpoly-expanded autologous EBV-specific T-cell therapy followed by anti-PD-1 nivolumab. Sequences were derived from CD8+ T cells from blood, sampled at roughly day 34 from a patient whose treatment included autologous EBV-specific T cells and nivolumab. Receptors were obtained from a man aged 40-49 years with nasopharyngeal carcinoma.

The genes are TRBV4-1 and TRBJ1-4; D gene uncertain. Trimming shortened V by 0 bases and J by 0 bases, and 11 bases separated the two germline ends. The CDR3 has 17 residues. Per germline, CDR1 MGHRA and CDR2 YSYEKL. The CDR3 protein is CASSQEAAAPTNEKLFF. In DNA form, the CDR3 reads TGCGCCAGCAGCCAAGAAGCGGCAGCTCCAACTAATGAAAAACTGTTTTTT.

The chain has TRBV10-3 and TRBJ2-6; 7 positions agree with TRBD1. The V gene's germline CDR1 is ENHRY and CDR2 SYGVKD. V shed 10 bases and J 0 bases; nucleotides not matched to a gene: 9. This CDR3 contains 16 residues. CDR3 sequence: CATWDRAYSGANVLTF. For the CDR3, the DNA is TGTGCCACCTGGGACAGAGCTTACTCTGGGGCCAACGTCCTGACTTTC.

The V call is TRBV4-3, the J call TRBJ2-1; D remains ambiguous. The length of the CDR3 is 13 residues. V was trimmed by 3 bases and J by 6 bases, leaving 9 bases between them. Per the germline V gene, CDR1 is LGHNA and CDR2 is YSLEER. CDR3 bases: TGCGCCAGCAGCCAGTTCTTTGGCAATGAGCAGTTCTTC. As protein: CASSQFFGNEQFF.

The J gene is TRBJ1-5, the V gene TRBV27; no firm D call. CDR3 length: 13 residues. Germline loops: CDR1 MNHEY, CDR2 SMNVEV (reference sequence). The V and J ends lost 1 base and 6 bases respectively, with 7 bases between them. The chain's CDR3 is CASSLFGSQPQHF. CDR3 DNA sequence: TGTGCCAGCAGTTTATTTGGGTCTCAGCCCCAGCATTTT.

V gene TRBV6-4 combines with J gene TRBJ2-7; D remains unclear. The germline V gene has CDR1 MRHNA and CDR2 SNTAGT. The CDR3 spans 13 residues. Trimming left V 3 bases short and J 2 bases short, with 8 bases between. The CDR3 here is CASSESPTYEQYF. The CDR3, as DNA: TGTGCCAGCAGTGAGTCCCCCACCTACGAGCAGTACTTC.

This chain links TRBV4-2 with TRBJ2-7; D remains unclear. The V gene's germline CDR1 is LGHNA and CDR2 YNFKEQ. This CDR3 has 14 residues. The V and J ends lost 2 bases and 5 bases respectively, with 13 bases between them. CDR3 in DNA: TGTGCCAGCAGCCAATCCACGGACGCGAACGAGCAGTACTTC. Amino acids: CASSQSTDANEQYF.

The count of this clone is one. The chain uses TRBV21-1 and TRBJ2-7; the table's D call of TRBD1 was not tested on the DNA. TRBV21-1 is tagged as a pseudogene. CDR3 length: 15 residues. CDR3 bases: TGTGCCAGCAGCCCCACCGGGACACTGATATACGAGCAGTACTTC. Encoded protein: CASSPTGTLIYEQYF.

In its sample, this clone was seen once. The CDR3 region has the DNA TGCGCCAGCAGTGCCGGCTCAGGGGGGCCACCACACGAGCAGTACTTC. Translating it yields CASSAGSGGPPHEQYF. The chain is built from TRBV10-2 and TRBJ2-7, with TRBD1 as a possible D gene (7 bases). Germline CDR1 is WSHSY and CDR2 is SAAADI. This CDR3 region has 16 residues. V was trimmed by 4 bases and J by 5 bases, leaving 21 bases between them.

CDR3 sequence (DNA): TGTGCCAGCAGCTTAGGTCCAGCCAACCCCTATGGCGAGCAGTACTTC. It codes for CASSLGPANPYGEQYF. The V call is TRBV7-8, the J call TRBJ2-7, with D unresolved. Per the germline V gene, CDR1 is SGHVS and CDR2 is FQNEAQ. The CDR3 loop spans 16 amino acids. The ends were cut back, 1 base at V and 6 bases at J, with 19 bases in the middle.

This chain uses TRBV24-1 with TRBJ2-7, with D perhaps matching TRBD2 (6 bases). The germline CDR1 and CDR2 sequences are KGHDR and SFDVKD. The CDR3 sequence is 13 residues long. Trimming removed 11 bases from V and 4 bases from J, with 17 bases in between. DNA for the CDR3: TGTGCCATCTCCCGCCGGGACTCGTACGAGCAGTACTTC. Its protein product is CAISRRDSYEQYF.

The rearrangement links TRBV11-3 to TRBJ2-7; D perhaps matches TRBD1 (5 bases). CDR3 size: 14 residues. Trimming removed 5 bases at V and 0 bases at J, with 11 bases between. The germline V gene has CDR1 SGHNT and CDR2 YENEEA. In DNA form, the CDR3 reads TGTGCCAGCAGCGCCCGACAGAGCTCCTACGAGCAGTACTTC. This codes for CASSARQSSYEQYF.

V and J are TRBV6-1 and TRBJ2-7; 8 nucleotides align to TRBD1. From germline, CDR1 is MNHNS and CDR2 SASEGT. After removal of 3 bases from V and 5 bases from J, the junction contained 15 bases not matched to a gene. This CDR3 region has 17 residues. CDR3 residues: CASSDLGPGTGGDEQYF. CDR3 nucleotides: TGTGCCAGCAGTGACCTTGGACCCGGGACAGGCGGGGACGAGCAGTACTTC.

V gene TRBV4-3 combines with J gene TRBJ2-7, with a possible D match to TRBD1 (6 bases). Germline V gene lookup returns CDR1 LGHNA and CDR2 YSLEER. The CDR3 loop spans 15 amino acids. V gave up 2 bases and J gave up 0 bases, with 11 bases separating them. CDR3 in DNA: TGCGCCAGCAGCCAACACAGGGAGCCCTCCTACGAGCAGTACTTC. Its translation is CASSQHREPSYEQYF.

The chain recombines TRBV5-6 with TRBJ2-1, with D perhaps assigned TRBD1 or TRBD2 (5 bases each). The CDR3 runs to 15 residues. V was trimmed by 6 bases and J by 2 bases, leaving 15 bases between them. Germline V gene lookup returns CDR1 SGHDT and CDR2 YYEEEE. The CDR3 DNA sequence: TGTGCCAGCACCCCTTGGGGGTCAACCTACAATGAGCAGTTCTTC. Encoded protein: CASTPWGSTYNEQFF.

The chain is built from TRBV27 and TRBJ2-3; 8 bases are a match to TRBD2. The CDR3 totals 16 residues. J gave up 2 bases and V 4 bases, and 8 bases lay outside the gene matches. The germline gives CDR1 MNHEY, CDR2 SMNVEV (reference sequence). CDR3 bases: TGTGCCAGCAGTTCGATAGCGGGGTACGCCACAGATACGCAGTATTTT. Translating it yields CASSSIAGYATDTQYF.

This rearrangement joins TRBV2 to TRBJ2-3; TRBD1 is a possible D gene (6 bases). Per germline, CDR1 SNHLY and CDR2 FYNNEI. The ends were cut back, 1 base at V and 1 base at J, with 9 bases in the middle. This CDR3 contains 15 residues. The CDR3 region is CASSEGQAGTDTQYF. CDR3 in DNA: TGTGCCAGCAGTGAAGGACAGGCAGGCACAGATACGCAGTATTTT.

This chain connects TRBV5-1 to TRBJ1-1, with D hard to call. The CDR3 consists of 14 residues. CDR1 is SGHRS and CDR2 is YFSETQ in the germline V gene. The V end lost 1 base, the J end lost 2 bases, and 9 bases lay between the germline ends. CDR3 sequence: CASSLRWSNTEAFF. The CDR3 DNA reads as TGCGCCAGCAGCTTGAGGTGGAGTAACACTGAAGCTTTCTTT.

The chain links TRBV7-9 to TRBJ2-5; D unclear. CDR1 and CDR2 from the germline V gene are SEHNR and FQNEAQ (reference sequence). The CDR3 length is 13 residues. The V end was cut by 6 bases, the J end by 3 bases, with 11 bases between. The CDR3 region is CASRPGREETQYF. The CDR3 bases are TGTGCCAGCAGACCTGGCCGAGAAGAGACCCAGTACTTC.

This clone was seen just once. The rearrangement joins TRBV19 to TRBJ2-2, with D perhaps matching TRBD1 or TRBD2 (5 bases each). CDR1 LNHDA and CDR2 SQIVND come from the germline V gene (reference sequence). Trimming took off 5 bases at V and 7 bases at J, with 26 bases between the two ends. CDR3 size: 18 residues. CDR3 in DNA: TGTGCCAGTAGTGGATGGGGATCGTCTGGGACCCCCGGCGGGGAGCTGTTTTTT. Amino acids: CASSGWGSSGTPGGELFF.

This clone was found once. The V call is TRBV7-9, the J call TRBJ1-1; 11 bases align to TRBD1. Germline CDR1 and CDR2: SEHNR and FQNEAQ (reference sequence). J lost 5 bases, V lost 4 bases, and 9 bases had no gene match. The CDR3 has 16 residues. The CDR3 bases are TGTGCCAGCAGCTCGCCGGGACAGGGGGAGCGGACTGAAGCTTTCTTT. Translated: CASSSPGQGERTEAFF.

The genes are TRBV3-1 (or the pseudogene TRBV3-2) and TRBJ1-5, with no clear D. The germline V gene has CDR1 LGHDT and CDR2 YNNKEL (reference sequence). This CDR3 region has 13 residues. With 1 base removed from V and 13 bases from J, the gap between germline ends came to 14 bases. Here the CDR3 DNA reads TGTGCCAGCAGCCAAGGGCCTAGTGATTTTCAGCATTTT. Its protein is CASSQGPSDFQHF.

Here the CDR3 DNA reads TGTGCCAGCAGTTATAGCGGGTTCGGCAATGAGCAGTTCTTC. It codes for CASSYSGFGNEQFF. This chain joins TRBV6-5 and TRBJ2-1, with TRBD2 matching 7 bases. J lost 6 bases, V lost 3 bases, and 5 bases had no gene match. Germline-derived CDR1 and CDR2 are MNHEY and SVGAGI. This CDR3 is built from 14 residues.

This sequence joins TRBV6-7 and TRBJ1-2; TRBD1 might be the D (6 bases). TRBV6-7 is labeled an ORF, and its function is uncertain. The V gene lost 0 bases and the J gene lost 7 bases, with 18 bases spanning the gap. This CDR3 spans 16 amino acids. CDR3 protein: CASSYSAGEGGGGYTF. Here the CDR3 DNA reads TGTGCCAGCAGTTACTCAGCGGGGGAGGGGGGCGGTGGCTACACCTTC.

The chain carries TRBV2 and TRBJ2-7, with D tentatively TRBD1 (6 bases). Germline values: CDR1 SNHLY, CDR2 FYNNEI. V was trimmed by 7 bases and J by 2 bases, leaving 24 bases between them. CDR3 length equals 17 residues. The CDR3 DNA reads as TGTGCCAGCAAAGGGACAAGGGGTTACCTTAGGACCTACGAGCAGTACTTC. Its translation is CASKGTRGYLRTYEQYF.

The chain couples TRBV9 to TRBJ2-1; 11 bases are a match to TRBD2. CDR3 length: 14 amino acids. The germline V gene has CDR1 SGDLS and CDR2 YYNGEE. Trimming took 4 bases from V and 7 from J; bases not matched to a gene: 4. CDR3 nucleotides: TGTGCCAGCAGCCTTGGGACTAGCGGAAATGAGCAGTTCTTC. Translating gives CASSLGTSGNEQFF.